This is a list of T cell receptor beta chains from one sample in a study of OX40 agonist ivuxolimab in advanced cancers. Method: immunoSEQ multiplex PCR; TCRdb's copy keeps in-frame clones and lacks some. The sample includes tens of thousands of clones, under 90% of them seen just once. Sequenced here: CD4+ or CD8+ T cells sorted from blood, sampled in a trial of the OX40 agonist ivuxolimab. The receptors stem from an adult with an advanced solid tumor such as melanoma, head and neck, liver or kidney cancer. Each CDR3 is given with its conserved first and last residue. A D gene is named only where the DNA matches it firmly. The size of a clone is reported for some rows only, either as once, few or many, or as a class for expanded clones.

V	D	J	size	DNA	CDR3
TRBV27	.	TRBJ1-1	.	TGTGCCAGCAGTTGGGGGGAGGGAACTGAAGCTTTCTTT	CASSWGEGTEAFF
TRBV28	.	TRBJ2-6	.	TGTGCCAGCAGTCCTACTGGGGCCAACGTCCTGACTTTC	CASSPTGANVLTF
TRBV28	.	TRBJ2-1	.	TGTGCCAGCAGTTTATCCAGGACTCCCCGGCTCTTC	CASSLSRTPRLF
TRBV15	.	TRBJ2-7	.	TGTGCCACCAGCAGAGATCTGAACAACTTTTACGAGCAGTACTTC	CATSRDLNNFYEQYF
TRBV13	.	TRBJ2-7	.	TGTGCCAGCAGCTTAGAGGTGAGGGAAGACGAGCAGTACTTC	CASSLEVREDEQYF
TRBV5-5	.	TRBJ1-4	.	TGTGCCAGCAGCTCTCTCGGGGCGCGGGGAACTAATGAAAAACTGTTTTTT	CASSSLGARGTNEKLFF
TRBV4-2	TRBD2	TRBJ2-3	.	TGTGCCAGCAGCCAAGGACTAGCGGGAGTCACAGATACGCAGTATTTT	CASSQGLAGVTDTQYF
TRBV12-5	.	TRBJ1-5	.	TGTGCTAGTGGTTCGGGGGGGGGACAGCCCCAGCATTTT	CASGSGGGQPQHF
TRBV7-3	TRBD1	TRBJ2-3	once	TGTGCCAGCAGTCCCGGACAGGTTAGCACAGATACGCAGTATTTT	CASSPGQVSTDTQYF
TRBV4-1	.	TRBJ1-1	.	TGCGCCAGCAGCCACCCCCTCCCCGGGATGAACACTGAAGCTTTCTTT	CASSHPLPGMNTEAFF
TRBV27	.	TRBJ2-7	.	TGTGCCAGCAGTCTCTCCGGGAGATACTACGAGCAGTACTTC	CASSLSGRYYEQYF
TRBV6-5	.	TRBJ1-3	.	TGTGCCAGCAGTGGTGGGCAGACGATTGGAAACACCATATATTTT	CASSGGQTIGNTIYF
TRBV7-2	.	TRBJ2-1	once	TGTGCCAGCAGCTTAGTACGACGAGGGAATGAGCAGTTCTTC	CASSLVRRGNEQFF
TRBV28	TRBD1	TRBJ1-2	.	TGTGCCAGCAGTTTAACCCTGACAGGGGGCGGTGGCTACACCTTC	CASSLTLTGGGGYTF
TRBV6-5	TRBD1	TRBJ2-2	.	TGTGCCAGCAGTTGCTGCCGGGACAGCGGAGCCCGGGGAGCTGTTTTT	CASSCCRDSGARGAVF
TRBV11-2	.	TRBJ2-3	.	TGTGCCAGCAGATATGGGGGCTACGATACGCAGTATTTT	CASRYGGYDTQYF
TRBV29-1	.	TRBJ1-1	.	TGCAGCGGGAGGGGTGGGAACACTGAAGCTTTCTTT	CSGRGGNTEAFF
TRBV27	TRBD2	TRBJ2-7	.	TGTGCCAGCAGTTTAGTCGGGGGGTGGCCCTACGAGCAGTACTTC	CASSLVGGWPYEQYF
TRBV18	.	TRBJ2-3	.	TGTGCCAGCTCCGCCTGGAGAGCTAGCACAGATACGCAGTATTTT	CASSAWRASTDTQYF
TRBV7-9	TRBD1	TRBJ1-6	.	TGTGCCAGCAGCGCCACACCGGGACAGGGGGGTTCACCCCTCCACTTT	CASSATPGQGGSPLHF
TRBV4-1	.	TRBJ2-3	.	TGCGCCAGCAGCCCTCCGGGACTGCCGAGCACAGATACGCAGTATTTT	CASSPPGLPSTDTQYF
TRBV4-2	TRBD1	TRBJ2-7	.	TGTGCCAGCAGCCCAACCGGGACAGGGGAATACGAGCAGTACTTC	CASSPTGTGEYEQYF
TRBV9	.	TRBJ2-2	.	TGTGCCAGCAGCCCGTCCCGGGCGCTGGGATTGACCGGGGAGCTGTTTTTT	CASSPSRALGLTGELFF